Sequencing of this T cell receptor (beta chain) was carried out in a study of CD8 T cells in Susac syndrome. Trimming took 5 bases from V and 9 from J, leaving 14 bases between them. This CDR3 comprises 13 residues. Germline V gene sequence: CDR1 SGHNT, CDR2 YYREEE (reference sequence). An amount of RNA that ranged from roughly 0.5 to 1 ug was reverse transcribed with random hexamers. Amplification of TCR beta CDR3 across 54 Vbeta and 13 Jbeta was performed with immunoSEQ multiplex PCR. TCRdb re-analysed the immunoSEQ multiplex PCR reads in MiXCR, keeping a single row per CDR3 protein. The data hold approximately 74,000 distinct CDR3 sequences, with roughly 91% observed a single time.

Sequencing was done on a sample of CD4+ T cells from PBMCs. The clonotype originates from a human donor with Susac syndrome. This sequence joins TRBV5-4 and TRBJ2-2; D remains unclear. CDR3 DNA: TGTGCCAGCAGTCCGGGTCGGGTGCGGGAGCTGTTTTTT. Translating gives CASSPGRVRELFF. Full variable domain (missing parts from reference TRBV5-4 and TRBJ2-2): ETGVTQSPTHLIKTRGQQVTLRCSSQSGHNTVSWYQQALGQGPQFIFQYYREEENGRGNFPPRFSGLQFPNYSSELNVNALELDDSALYLCASSPGRVRELFFGEGSRLTVL.